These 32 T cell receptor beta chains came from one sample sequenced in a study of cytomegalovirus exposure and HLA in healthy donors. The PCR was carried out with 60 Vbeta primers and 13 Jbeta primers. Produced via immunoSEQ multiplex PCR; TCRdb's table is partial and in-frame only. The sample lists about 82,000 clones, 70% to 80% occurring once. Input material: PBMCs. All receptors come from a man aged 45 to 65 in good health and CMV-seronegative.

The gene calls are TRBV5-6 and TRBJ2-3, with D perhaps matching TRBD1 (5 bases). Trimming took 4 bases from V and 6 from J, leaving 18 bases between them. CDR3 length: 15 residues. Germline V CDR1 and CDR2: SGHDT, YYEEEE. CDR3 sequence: CASSVWTTFADTQYF. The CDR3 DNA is TGTGCCAGCAGCGTCTGGACAACCTTTGCTGATACGCAGTATTTT.

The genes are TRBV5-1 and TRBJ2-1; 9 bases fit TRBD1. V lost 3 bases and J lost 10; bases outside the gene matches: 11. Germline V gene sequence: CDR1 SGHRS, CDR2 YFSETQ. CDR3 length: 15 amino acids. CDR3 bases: TGCGCCAGCAGCTCGGGAGGACAGGGGACAACCGAGCAGTTCTTC. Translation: CASSSGGQGTTEQFF.

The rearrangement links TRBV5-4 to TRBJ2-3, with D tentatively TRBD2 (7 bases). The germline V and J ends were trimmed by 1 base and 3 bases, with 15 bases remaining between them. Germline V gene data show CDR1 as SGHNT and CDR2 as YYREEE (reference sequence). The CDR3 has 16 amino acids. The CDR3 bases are TGTGCCAGCAGCTTGAAGGGGGGGCGGACTACAGATACGCAGTATTTT. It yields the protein CASSLKGGRTTDTQYF.

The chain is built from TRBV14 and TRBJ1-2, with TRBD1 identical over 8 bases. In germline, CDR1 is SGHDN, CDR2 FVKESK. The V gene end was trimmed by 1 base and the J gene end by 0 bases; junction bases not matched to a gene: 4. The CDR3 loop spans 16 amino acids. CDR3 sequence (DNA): TGTGCCAGCAGCCAAGCAGGGGGCAAAGCTAACTATGGCTACACCTTC. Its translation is CASSQAGGKANYGYTF.

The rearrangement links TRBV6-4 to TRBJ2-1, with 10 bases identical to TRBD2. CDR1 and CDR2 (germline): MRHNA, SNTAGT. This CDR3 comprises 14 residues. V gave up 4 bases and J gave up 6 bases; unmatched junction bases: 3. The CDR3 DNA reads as TGTGCCAGCAGTGGGACTAGCGGCACCAATGAGCAGTTCTTC. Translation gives CASSGTSGTNEQFF.

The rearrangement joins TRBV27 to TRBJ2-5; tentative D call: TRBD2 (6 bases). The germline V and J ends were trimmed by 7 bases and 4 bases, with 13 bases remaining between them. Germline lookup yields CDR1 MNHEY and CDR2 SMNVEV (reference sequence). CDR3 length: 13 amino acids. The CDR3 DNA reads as TGTGCCAGCAAGGTCGGGGGAAGAGAGACCCAGTACTTC. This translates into CASKVGGRETQYF.

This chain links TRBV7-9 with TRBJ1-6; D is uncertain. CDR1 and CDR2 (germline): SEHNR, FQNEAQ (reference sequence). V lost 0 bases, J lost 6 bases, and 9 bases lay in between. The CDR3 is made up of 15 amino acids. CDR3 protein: CASSLALGPNSPLHF. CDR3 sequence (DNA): TGTGCCAGCAGCTTAGCGCTAGGTCCTAATTCACCCCTCCACTTT. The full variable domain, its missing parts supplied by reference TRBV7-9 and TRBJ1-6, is DTGVSQNPRHKITKRGQNVTFRCDPISEHNRLYWYRQTLGQGPEFLTYFQNEAQLEKSRLLSDRFSAERPKGSFSTLEIQRTEQGDSAMYLCASSLALGPNSPLHFGNGTRLTVT.

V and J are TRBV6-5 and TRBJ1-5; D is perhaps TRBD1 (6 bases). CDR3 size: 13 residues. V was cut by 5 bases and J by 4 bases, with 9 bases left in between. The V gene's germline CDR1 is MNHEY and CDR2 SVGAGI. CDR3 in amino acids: CASSMDRNQPQHF. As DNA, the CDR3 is TGTGCCAGCAGTATGGACAGAAATCAGCCCCAGCATTTT.

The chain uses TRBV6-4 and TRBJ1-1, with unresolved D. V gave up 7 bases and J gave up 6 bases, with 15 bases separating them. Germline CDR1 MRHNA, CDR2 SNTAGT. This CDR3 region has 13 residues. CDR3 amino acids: CASTLTPGAEAFF. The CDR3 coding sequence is TGTGCCAGCACCCTGACGCCTGGAGCTGAAGCTTTCTTT.

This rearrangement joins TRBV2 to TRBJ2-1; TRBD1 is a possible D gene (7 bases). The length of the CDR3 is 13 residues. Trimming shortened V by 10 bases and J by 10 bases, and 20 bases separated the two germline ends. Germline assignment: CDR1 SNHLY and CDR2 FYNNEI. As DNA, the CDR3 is TGTGCCACCTCAGGGGGGCAACACAGAGAGCAGTTCTTC. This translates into CATSGGQHREQFF.

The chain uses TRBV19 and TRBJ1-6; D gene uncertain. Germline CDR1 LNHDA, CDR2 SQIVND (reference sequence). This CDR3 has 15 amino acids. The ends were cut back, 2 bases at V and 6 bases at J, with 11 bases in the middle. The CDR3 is CASSIRGFLNSPLHF. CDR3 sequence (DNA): TGTGCCAGTAGTATACGGGGTTTCCTTAATTCACCCCTCCACTTT.

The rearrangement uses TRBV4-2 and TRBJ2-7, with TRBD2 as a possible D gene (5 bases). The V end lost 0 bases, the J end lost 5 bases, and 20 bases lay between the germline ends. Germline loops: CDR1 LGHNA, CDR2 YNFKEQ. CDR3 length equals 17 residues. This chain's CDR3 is CASSQEASRTSSNEQYF. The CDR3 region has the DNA TGTGCCAGCAGCCAAGAGGCTTCTCGGACTTCTAGTAACGAGCAGTACTTC.

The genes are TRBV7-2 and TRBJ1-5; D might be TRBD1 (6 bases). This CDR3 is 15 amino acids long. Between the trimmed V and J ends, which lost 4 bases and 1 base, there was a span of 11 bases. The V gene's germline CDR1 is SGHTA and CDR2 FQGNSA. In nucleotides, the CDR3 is TGTGCCAGCAGCTCAAATCAGGGGAGCAATCAGCCCCAGCATTTT. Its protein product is CASSSNQGSNQPQHF.

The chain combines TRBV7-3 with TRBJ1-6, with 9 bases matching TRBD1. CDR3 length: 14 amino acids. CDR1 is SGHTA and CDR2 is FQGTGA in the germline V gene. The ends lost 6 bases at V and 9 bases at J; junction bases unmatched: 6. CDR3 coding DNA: TGTGCCAGCAGTTCGACAGGGGGAGCTTCACCCCTCCACTTT. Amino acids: CASSSTGGASPLHF.

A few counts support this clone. In DNA, the CDR3 is TGTGCCAGCAGAACCACAGGGGGTAGTATTTCAGCTGAAGCTTTCTTT. It yields the protein CASRTTGGSISAEAFF. The chain couples TRBV28 to TRBJ1-1; 8 nucleotides align to TRBD1. Trimming at V came to 6 bases and at J to 6 bases, leaving 15 bases not matched to a gene. The CDR3 loop spans 16 amino acids. CDR1 is MDHEN, CDR2 SYDVKM, per germline.

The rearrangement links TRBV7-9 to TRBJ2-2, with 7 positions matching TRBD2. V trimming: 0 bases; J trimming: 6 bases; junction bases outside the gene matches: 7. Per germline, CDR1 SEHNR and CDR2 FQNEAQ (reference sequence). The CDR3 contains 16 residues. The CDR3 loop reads CASSLALLTSPGELFF. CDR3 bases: TGTGCCAGCAGCTTAGCGCTTCTGACTAGCCCCGGGGAGCTGTTTTTT.

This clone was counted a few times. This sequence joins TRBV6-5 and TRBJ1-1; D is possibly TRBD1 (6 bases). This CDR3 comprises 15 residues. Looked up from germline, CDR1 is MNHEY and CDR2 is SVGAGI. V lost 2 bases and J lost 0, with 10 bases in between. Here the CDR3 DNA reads TGTGCCAGCAGTTACATGGGACAATTGAACACTGAAGCTTTCTTT. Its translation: CASSYMGQLNTEAFF.

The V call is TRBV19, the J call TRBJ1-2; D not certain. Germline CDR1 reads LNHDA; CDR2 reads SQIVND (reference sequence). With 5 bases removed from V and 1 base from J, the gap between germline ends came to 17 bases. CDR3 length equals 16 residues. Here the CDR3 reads CASSATPGGYNYGYTF. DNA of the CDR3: TGTGCCAGTAGTGCAACCCCAGGAGGCTATAACTATGGCTACACCTTC.

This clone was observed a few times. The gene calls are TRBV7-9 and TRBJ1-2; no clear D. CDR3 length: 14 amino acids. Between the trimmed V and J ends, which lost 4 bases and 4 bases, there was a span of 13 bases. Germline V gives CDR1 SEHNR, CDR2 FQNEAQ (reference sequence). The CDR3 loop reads CASSSRHSSYGYTF. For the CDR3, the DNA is TGTGCCAGCAGCTCGAGACACAGCTCCTATGGCTACACCTTC.

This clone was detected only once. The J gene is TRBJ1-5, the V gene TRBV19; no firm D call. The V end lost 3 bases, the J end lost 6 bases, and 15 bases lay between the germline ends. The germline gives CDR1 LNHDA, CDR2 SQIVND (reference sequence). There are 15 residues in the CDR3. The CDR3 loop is CASSIRERDTQPQHF. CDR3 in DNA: TGTGCCAGTAGTATTCGGGAGAGGGATACTCAGCCCCAGCATTTT.

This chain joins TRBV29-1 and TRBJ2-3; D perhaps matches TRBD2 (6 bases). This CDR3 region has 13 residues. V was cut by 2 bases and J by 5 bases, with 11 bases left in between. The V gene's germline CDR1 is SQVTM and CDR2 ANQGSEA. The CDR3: CSVEPAGGDTQYF. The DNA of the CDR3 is TGCAGCGTTGAACCGGCCGGGGGAGATACGCAGTATTTT.

CDR3 sequence reads: CASSIGPFNYGYTF. CDR3 nucleotides: TGTGCCAGTAGTATAGGTCCGTTTAACTATGGCTACACCTTC. This chain connects TRBV19 to TRBJ1-2; D call uncertain. There are 14 residues in the CDR3. The V gene's germline CDR1 is LNHDA and CDR2 SQIVND (reference sequence). Trimming shortened V by 1 base and J by 1 base, and 7 bases separated the two germline ends. Full variable domain (remainder filled in from reference TRBV19 and TRBJ1-2): DGGITQSPKYLFRKEGQNVTLSCEQNLNHDAMYWYRQDPGQGLRLIYYSQIVNDFQKGDIAEGYSVSREKKESFPLTVTSAQKNPTAFYLCASSIGPFNYGYTFGSGTRLTVV.

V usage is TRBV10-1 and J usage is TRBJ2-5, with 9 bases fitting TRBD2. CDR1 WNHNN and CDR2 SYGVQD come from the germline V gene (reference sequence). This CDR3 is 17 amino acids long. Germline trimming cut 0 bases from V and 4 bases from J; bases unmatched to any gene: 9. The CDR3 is CASSESAWGRGGETQYF. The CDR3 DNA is TGCGCCAGCAGTGAGTCGGCCTGGGGGCGGGGGGGAGAGACCCAGTACTTC.

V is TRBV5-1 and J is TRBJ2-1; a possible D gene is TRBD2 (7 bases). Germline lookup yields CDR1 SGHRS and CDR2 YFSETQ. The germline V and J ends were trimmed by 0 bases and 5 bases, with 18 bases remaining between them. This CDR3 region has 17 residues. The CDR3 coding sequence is TGCGCCAGCAGCTTGGGGGGTGGGGGGGCGCGAAACAATGAGCAGTTCTTC. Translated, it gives CASSLGGGGARNNEQFF.

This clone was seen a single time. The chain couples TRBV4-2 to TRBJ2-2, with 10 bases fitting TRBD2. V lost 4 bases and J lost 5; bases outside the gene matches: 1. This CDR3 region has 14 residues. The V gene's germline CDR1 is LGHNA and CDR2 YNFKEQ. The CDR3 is CASSPGLATGELFF. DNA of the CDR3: TGTGCCAGCAGCCCGGGACTAGCGACCGGGGAGCTGTTTTTT.

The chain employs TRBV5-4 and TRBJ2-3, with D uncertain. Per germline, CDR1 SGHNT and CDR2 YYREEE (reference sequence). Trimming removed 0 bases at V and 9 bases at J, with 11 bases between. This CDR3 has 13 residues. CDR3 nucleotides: TGTGCCAGCAGCTTGGCCGTTGTAGCCACGCAGTATTTT. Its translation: CASSLAVVATQYF.

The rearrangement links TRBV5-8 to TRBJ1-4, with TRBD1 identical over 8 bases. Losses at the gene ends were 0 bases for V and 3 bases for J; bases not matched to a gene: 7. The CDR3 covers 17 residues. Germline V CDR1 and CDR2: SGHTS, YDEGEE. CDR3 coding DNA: TGTGCCAGCAGCTTGGGGCAGGGGGCTGTTGCTAATGAAAAACTGTTTTTT. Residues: CASSLGQGAVANEKLFF.

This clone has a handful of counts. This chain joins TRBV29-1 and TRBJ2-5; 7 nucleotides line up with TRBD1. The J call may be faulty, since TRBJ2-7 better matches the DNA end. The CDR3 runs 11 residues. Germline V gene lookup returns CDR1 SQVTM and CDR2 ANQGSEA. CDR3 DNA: TGCAGGTTGGACAGGTCCTACGAGCAGTACTTC. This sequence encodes CRLDRSYEQYF.

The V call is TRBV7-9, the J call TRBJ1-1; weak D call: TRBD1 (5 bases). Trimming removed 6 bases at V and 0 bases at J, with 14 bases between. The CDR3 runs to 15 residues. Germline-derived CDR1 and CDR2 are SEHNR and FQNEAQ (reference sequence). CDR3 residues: CASRLLQGVNTEAFF. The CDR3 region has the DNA TGTGCCAGCAGATTACTCCAAGGGGTGAACACTGAAGCTTTCTTT.

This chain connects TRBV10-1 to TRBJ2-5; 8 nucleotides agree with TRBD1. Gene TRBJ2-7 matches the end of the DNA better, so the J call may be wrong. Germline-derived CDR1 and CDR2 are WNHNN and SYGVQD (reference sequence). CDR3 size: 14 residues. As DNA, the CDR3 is TGCGCCAGCAGTGAGCGGGACAGGAACTACGAGCAGTACTTC. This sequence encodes CASSERDRNYEQYF.

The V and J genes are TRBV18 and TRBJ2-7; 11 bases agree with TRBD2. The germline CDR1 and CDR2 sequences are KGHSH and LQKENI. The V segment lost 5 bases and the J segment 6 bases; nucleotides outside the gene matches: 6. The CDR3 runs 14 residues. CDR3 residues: CASSTSGGRGEQYF. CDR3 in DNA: TGTGCCAGCTCAACTAGCGGGGGCAGGGGCGAGCAGTACTTC. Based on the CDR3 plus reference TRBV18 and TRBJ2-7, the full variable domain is NAGVMQNPRHLVRRRGQEARLRCSPMKGHSHVYWYRQLPEEGLKFMVYLQKENIIDESGMPKERFSAEFPKEGPSILRIQQVVRGDSAAYFCASSTSGGRGEQYFGPGTRLTVT.

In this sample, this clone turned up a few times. The CDR3 loop reads CASSQDTGQPQHF. CDR3 DNA sequence: TGTGCCAGCAGCCAAGATACGGGTCAGCCCCAGCATTTT. V gene TRBV4-2 combines with J gene TRBJ1-5, with D hard to call. The V end lost 0 bases, the J end lost 6 bases, and 6 bases lay between the germline ends. The CDR3 is 13 amino acids. Germline V lookup: CDR1 LGHNA, CDR2 YNFKEQ.